This T cell receptor (beta chain) appears in the sequencing data of a study of T cell responses to AZD1222 COVID-19 vaccine. Deletions cut 0 bases from V and 7 bases from J, with 12 bases between. CDR1 and CDR2 (germline): MGHRA, YSYEKL. The CDR3 is 14 amino acids. The protocol was immunoSEQ multiplex PCR, while the TCRdb copy is restricted to in-frame clones and leaves out a portion. The sample has 130,000 or so clones; over 90% are singletons. The clonotype comes from an adult in good health. Sequences were derived from peripheral blood, sampled on day 0 of AZD1222 vaccination. The chain is built from TRBV4-1 and TRBJ2-5; D may be TRBD1 (5 bases). The CDR3 reads CASSQDGRVVTQYF. For the CDR3, the DNA is TGCGCCAGCAGCCAAGACGGCAGGGTAGTGACCCAGTACTTC.